Below, one T cell receptor beta chain is given with its context. The antigen is undetermined. This sample is part of a study of cytomegalovirus exposure and HLA in healthy donors. Both 60 Vbeta primers and 13 Jbeta primers went into the PCR. Sequencing was performed with immunoSEQ multiplex PCR; in TCRdb, only in-frame clones are kept and a portion is missing. The profile shows approximately 120,000 clones, about 79% of them singletons. The CDR3 runs to 14 residues. With V trimmed by 6 bases and J by 3 bases, 10 bases remained unmatched. Germline loops: CDR1 SQVTM, CDR2 ANQGSEA. Notes on the study in general: An analysis was carried out at a later point. It showed that HLA-associated TCR beta chains were more clonally expanded than equally common non-associated chains.

J is TRBJ2-7 and V is TRBV29-1, with 8 bases aligning to TRBD2. Input material: PBMCs. The sequence was collected from a man in his forties or fifties in good health and CMV-seronegative. In nucleotides, the CDR3 is TGCAGCGTGGTCGGGGGGGGATTTGTCTACGAGCAGTACTTC. Amino acid sequence: CSVVGGGFVYEQYF.